This T cell receptor (beta chain) came from a study of cytomegalovirus exposure and HLA in healthy donors. General observations from the study: Associated with cytomegalovirus, according to the listing, were about 160 TCR beta chains. Subsequent analysis revealed that first-cohort TCR clusters tended to co-occur in the 100 to 150 validation repertoires. High sensitivity and specificity were reportedly achieved when the classifier diagnosed cytomegalovirus status.

The repertoire was sequenced with immunoSEQ multiplex PCR; TCRdb's copy has only in-frame clones and lacks some. The repertoire holds about 160,000 clones, with 90% to 97% as singletons. Concerning this clone: What it binds is unknown.

V lost 8 bases, J lost 4 bases, and 7 bases stayed unmatched. The CDR3 has 13 amino acids. CDR1 and CDR2 from the germline V gene are MNHNS and SASEGT. The V gene is TRBV6-1, the J gene TRBJ2-7, with 8 bases that match TRBD2. This receptor was identified in a woman aged 18 to 35 in good health and CMV-seronegative. The sequenced material came from PBMCs. Written as DNA, the CDR3 is TGTGCCAGCCGCTCCGCGGGGGGTTACGAGCAGTACTTC. It encodes CASRSAGGYEQYF.